The 15 T cell receptor beta chains in this list originate from one sample, sequenced in a study of cytomegalovirus exposure and HLA in healthy donors. Researchers ran the PCR with 60 Vbeta and 13 Jbeta primers. The protocol was immunoSEQ multiplex PCR, while the TCRdb copy is restricted to in-frame clones and leaves out a portion. This sample has approximately 130,000 clones, with 70% to 75% found just once. Sequenced material: PBMCs. These receptors were obtained from a man aged 25 to 40 in good health and CMV-seronegative.

V gene TRBV7-8 combines with J gene TRBJ2-7; possibly TRBD1 for D (5 bases). Germline V gene sequence: CDR1 SGHVS, CDR2 FQNEAQ. The CDR3 sequence is 14 residues long. V lost 6 bases, J lost 2 bases, and 14 bases lay in between. As DNA, the CDR3 is TGTGCCAGCAGTCTCTTCCAGGGCACCTACGAGCAGTACTTC. Translating it yields CASSLFQGTYEQYF.

The chain uses TRBV6-5 and TRBJ2-7; D uncertain. CDR3 length: 12 residues. Germline assignment: CDR1 MNHEY and CDR2 SVGAGI. Trimming removed 4 bases from V and 4 bases from J, with 8 bases in between. CDR3 amino acids: CASSSRFYEQYF. The CDR3 region has the DNA TGTGCCAGCAGTTCGAGGTTTTACGAGCAGTACTTC.

This clone was seen only a few times. The chain employs TRBV11-3 and TRBJ2-1; 9 nucleotides agree with TRBD2. Per the germline V gene, CDR1 is SGHNT and CDR2 is YENEEA. The trim removed 5 bases at V and 8 bases at J, leaving 13 bases unmatched. The CDR3 runs 16 residues. CDR3 DNA: TGTGCCAGCAGCGCACCGGGACTAGCTAGGACCGATGAGCAGTTCTTC. This encodes CASSAPGLARTDEQFF.

The V gene is TRBV12-5, the J gene TRBJ2-1, with D perhaps TRBD2 (6 bases). Trimming removed 1 base from V and 3 bases from J, with 16 bases in between. Germline CDR1 and CDR2: LGHNT and FRNRAP. The CDR3 is 17 amino acids. The DNA of the CDR3 is TGTGCTAGTGGTTTGGCCATGACTAGTGTCGACTACAATGAGCAGTTCTTC. This sequence encodes CASGLAMTSVDYNEQFF.

This clone was counted between two and nine times. The CDR3 sequence is CASRRLAGGAYEQYF. The CDR3 bases are TGTGCCAGCAGGAGACTAGCGGGGGGTGCCTACGAGCAGTACTTC. V is TRBV2 and J is TRBJ2-7, with TRBD2 matching 13 bases. Looked up from germline, CDR1 is SNHLY and CDR2 is FYNNEI. With V trimmed by 6 bases and J by 2 bases, 4 bases remained unmatched. The CDR3 spans 15 residues.

This chain connects TRBV18 to TRBJ2-3, with D maybe TRBD1 (6 bases). Germline V CDR1 and CDR2: KGHSH, LQKENI. The CDR3 extends over 16 amino acids. Trimming pared 4 bases from V and 0 bases from J, leaving 14 bases between. CDR3 sequence reads: CASSQNRDPSTDTQYF. The CDR3 bases are TGTGCCAGCTCACAAAACAGGGATCCAAGCACAGATACGCAGTATTTT. Full variable domain (missing parts from reference TRBV18 and TRBJ2-3): NAGVMQNPRHLVRRRGQEARLRCSPMKGHSHVYWYRQLPEEGLKFMVYLQKENIIDESGMPKERFSAEFPKEGPSILRIQQVVRGDSAAYFCASSQNRDPSTDTQYFGPGTRLTVL.

V is TRBV6-1 and J is TRBJ1-1, with D uncertain. CDR1 MNHNS and CDR2 SASEGT come from the germline V gene. The V end was cut by 2 bases, the J end by 5 bases, with 15 bases between. This CDR3 is 15 amino acids long. The CDR3 reads CASSERLGLRTEAFF. As DNA, the CDR3 is TGTGCCAGCAGTGAAAGGTTAGGACTGAGGACTGAAGCTTTCTTT.

The rearrangement uses TRBV7-3 and TRBJ2-1; 14 nucleotides match TRBD2. Germline V gene data show CDR1 as SGHTA and CDR2 as FQGTGA. Trimming at V came to 1 base and at J to 7 bases, leaving 6 bases not matched to a gene. CDR3 size: 17 residues. CDR3 amino acids: CASSLMGLAGEDNEQFF. The DNA for the CDR3 is TGTGCCAGCAGCTTAATGGGACTAGCGGGAGAGGATAATGAGCAGTTCTTC.

J is TRBJ2-3 and V is TRBV19, with 7 bases lining up with TRBD1. V was clipped by 5 bases and J by 1 base; unmatched bases: 12. CDR1 is LNHDA and CDR2 is SQIVND in the germline V gene (reference sequence). This CDR3 is 17 amino acids long. The CDR3 here is CASSLGPQGFGTDTQYF. CDR3 in DNA: TGTGCCAGTAGTTTGGGCCCACAGGGGTTTGGCACAGATACGCAGTATTTT.

The chain combines TRBV30 with TRBJ2-2; no clear D. Germline V lookup: CDR1 GTSNPN, CDR2 SVGIG (reference sequence). The germline V and J ends were trimmed by 2 bases and 3 bases, with 10 bases remaining between them. This CDR3 spans 14 amino acids. This chain's CDR3 is CAWSRNIHTGELFF. Here the CDR3 DNA reads TGTGCCTGGAGTAGAAACATACACACCGGGGAGCTGTTTTTT. The whole variable domain, remainder taken from reference TRBV30 and TRBJ2-2, is SQTIHQWPATLVQPVGSPLSLECTVEGTSNPNLYWYRQAAGRGLQLLFYSVGIGQISSEVPQNLSASRPQDRQFILSSKKLLLSDSGFYLCAWSRNIHTGELFFGEGSRLTVL.

The J gene is TRBJ2-1, the V gene TRBV4-2, with 9 bases identical to TRBD1. This CDR3 has 14 amino acids. After removal of 8 bases from V and 8 bases from J, the junction contained 10 bases not matched to a gene. Looked up from germline, CDR1 is LGHNA and CDR2 is YNFKEQ. CDR3 sequence reads: CASGPGQGVHEQFF. The DNA of the CDR3 is TGTGCCAGCGGGCCGGGACAGGGTGTGCATGAGCAGTTCTTC.

This clone appeared a single time. The chain links TRBV7-2 to TRBJ2-3, with TRBD1 matching 8 bases. CDR1 and CDR2 (germline): SGHTA, FQGNSA. V lost 1 base to trimming and J lost 5 bases; unmatched junction nucleotides: 2. The CDR3 covers 14 residues. The CDR3 bases are TGTGCCAGCAGCTTAGACAGGGGGGTAGATACGCAGTATTTT. Its translation is CASSLDRGVDTQYF.

The chain carries TRBV9 and TRBJ1-6; maybe TRBD1 (5 bases). This CDR3 has 14 amino acids. The germline CDR1 and CDR2 sequences are SGDLS and YYNGEE. The germline V and J ends were trimmed by 0 bases and 8 bases, with 9 bases remaining between them. CDR3 sequence: CASSVAVGDSPLHF. In DNA, the CDR3 is TGTGCCAGCAGCGTAGCCGTAGGGGATTCACCCCTCCACTTT.

The chain combines TRBV5-1 with TRBJ2-3; 9 nucleotides line up with TRBD2. Germline V CDR1 and CDR2: SGHRS, YFSETQ. J gave up 3 bases and V 4 bases, and 3 bases lay outside the gene matches. This CDR3 comprises 14 residues. The CDR3 is CASSMTSGTDTQYF. The CDR3 bases are TGCGCCAGCAGCATGACTAGCGGAACAGATACGCAGTATTTT.

This clone was found once. The chain links TRBV27 to TRBJ2-1; D remains unclear. This CDR3 is built from 13 residues. Trimming took 6 bases from V and 8 from J, leaving 14 bases between them. CDR1 and CDR2 (germline): MNHEY, SMNVEV (reference sequence). In DNA, the CDR3 is TGTGCCAGCAGCGTCTTTGAACAAGATGAGCAGTTCTTC. It yields the protein CASSVFEQDEQFF.